This T cell receptor (beta chain) was identified during a study of blood T cell repertoires in COVID-19. For the study at large: The United States, Italy and Spain provided the acute and convalescent COVID-19 samples.

Study members were between about 18 and 100 years old and lived in 24 US regions. Participant reports of clinical history set cohort assignment. In the authors' workflow: For nucleated cells, counts were estimated from reference gene primer amplification. Clones were read by immunoSEQ multiplex PCR, and TCRdb kept only the in-frame ones, dropping some. The V and J calls and the clone size are those of that table, but D and trimming were determined from the DNA. Here the sample spans about 280,000 clones, about four fifths being singletons. The CDR3 extends over 15 amino acids. Germline V gene sequence: CDR1 SGHVS, CDR2 FQNEAQ. With 5 bases clipped from V and 9 bases from J, the junction kept 11 bases outside the gene matches.

Sequencing was done on a sample of PBMCs or T cells enriched from blood (not recorded which). This chain uses TRBV7-8 with TRBJ2-1; 9 bases line up with TRBD2. The clonotype was recovered from a man aged 35 to 55 who had been exposed to COVID-19. CDR3 amino acids: CASSPTGLASSEQFF. In DNA form, the CDR3 reads TGTGCCAGCAGCCCCACAGGACTAGCGTCAAGTGAGCAGTTCTTC.